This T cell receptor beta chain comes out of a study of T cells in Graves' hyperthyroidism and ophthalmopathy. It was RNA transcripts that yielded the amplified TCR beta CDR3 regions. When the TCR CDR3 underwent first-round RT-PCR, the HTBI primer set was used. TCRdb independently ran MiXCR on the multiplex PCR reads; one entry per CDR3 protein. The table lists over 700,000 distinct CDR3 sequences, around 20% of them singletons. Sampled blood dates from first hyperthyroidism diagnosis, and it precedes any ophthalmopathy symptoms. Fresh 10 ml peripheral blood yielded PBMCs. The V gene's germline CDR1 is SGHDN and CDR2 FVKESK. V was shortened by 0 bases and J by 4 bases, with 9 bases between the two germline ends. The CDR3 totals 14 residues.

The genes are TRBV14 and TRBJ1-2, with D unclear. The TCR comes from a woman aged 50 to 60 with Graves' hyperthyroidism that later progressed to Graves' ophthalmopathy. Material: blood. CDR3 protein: CASSQDSSLYGYTF. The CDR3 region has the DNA TGTGCCAGCAGCCAAGACTCTTCGCTCTATGGCTACACCTTC. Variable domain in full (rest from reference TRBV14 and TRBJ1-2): EAGVTQFPSHSVIEKGQTVTLRCDPISGHDNLYWYRRVMGKEIKFLLHFVKESKQDESGMPNNRFLAERTGGTYSTLKVQPAELEDSGVYFCASSQDSSLYGYTFGSGTRLTVV.